This TCR beta chain was documented in a study of identical twins. This clonotype appeared a few times. The antigen is unknown. CDR1 and CDR2 from the germline V gene are SGHVS and FNYEAQ. The CDR3 has 16 residues. The trim removed 5 bases at V and 0 bases at J, leaving 9 bases unmatched. Study-level points and caveats: Out-of-frame sharing of TCR alpha in monozygotic twins was underestimated by models. Alpha sequences that were out-of-frame and twin-shared showed an excess of low generation probability.

TCRdb passed the 5' RACE reads through MiXCR, listing each CDR3 protein once. The data hold approximately 500,000 distinct CDR3 sequences, with roughly a quarter observed a single time. The sample also formed part of further work on T cells expressing NK-cell markers.

The specimen was CD4+ T cells sorted from blood. V usage is TRBV7-6 and J usage is TRBJ1-1; 7 nucleotides match TRBD1. This TCR derives from a young woman in good health. CDR3 coding DNA: TGTGCCAGCAGCCTCCGGGACAGACGACTGAACACTGAAGCTTTCTTT. It is translated as CASSLRDRRLNTEAFF.